This T cell receptor beta chain emerged from a study of identical twins. Healthy Caucasians supplied all donations. Germline V gives CDR1 SNHLY, CDR2 FYNNEI. V was shortened by 7 bases and J by 2 bases, with 11 bases between the two germline ends. The CDR3 sequence is 13 residues long. TCRdb reanalysed the 5' RACE reads using MiXCR and keeps one entry per CDR3 protein. The sample lists hundreds of thousands of distinct CDR3 sequences, about an eighth occurring once. This clonotype has just a few counts. The chain couples TRBV2 to TRBJ1-2, with D maybe TRBD1 (5 bases). The receptor was isolated from a woman aged 18-35 years in good health. Input material: memory (CD45RO+) T cells sorted from blood. CDR3 bases: TGTGCCAGCACCCGGGACCGAAACTATGGCTACACCTTC. It specifies CASTRDRNYGYTF.